This record concerns one T cell receptor beta chain sequence. Its antigen specificity is not known. No much larger clone exists at a distance of one base, and base qualities are not known. The receptor library was made with the immunoSEQ multiplex PCR assay. TCRdb mirrors the immuneACCESS table, restricted to in-frame sequences. Some clones are absent from its copies; in checked studies, under half trace to an unresolved V gene, and the reason for the others is unknown. The sample table records 100,000 or so clones; 96% of these occur just once. The ten largest clones represent 0.2% to 0.25% of the sample. These data originate in a study of technical replicates of blood from a few donors (dated by TCRdb to the late 2010s). The CDR3 holds 16 amino acids from the cysteine to the phenylalanine. Just the 48-base CDR3 DNA is kept, in frame starting at base 1. V is reduced by 2 bases and J by 5 bases, leaving a spacing of 16 bases between them. CDR1 and CDR2 are drawn from the germline V gene: SNHLY, FYNNEI.

Material for sequencing was T cells isolated from PBMCs. The rearrangement joined TRBV2 to TRBJ1-5; the best D guess is TRBD1, with 5 bases matching. This sequence was found in a human donor in good health. The nucleotides are TGTGCCAGCAGTGAAATGGAAGGGGCCGTCGATCAGCCCCAGCATTTT. This codes for CASSEMEGAVDQPQHF.